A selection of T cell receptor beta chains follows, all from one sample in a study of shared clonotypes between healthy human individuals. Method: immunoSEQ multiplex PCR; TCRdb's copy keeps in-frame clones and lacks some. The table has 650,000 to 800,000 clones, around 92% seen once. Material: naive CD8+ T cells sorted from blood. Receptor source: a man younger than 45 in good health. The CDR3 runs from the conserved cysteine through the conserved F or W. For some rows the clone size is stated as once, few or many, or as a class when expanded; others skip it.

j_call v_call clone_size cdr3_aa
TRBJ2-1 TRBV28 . CASTPAGSGNEQFF
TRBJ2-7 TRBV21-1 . CASSNGTASYEQYF
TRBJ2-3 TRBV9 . CASSVGEGGATDTQYF
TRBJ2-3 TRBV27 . CASSLGTSRFTDTQYF
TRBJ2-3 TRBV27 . CASSLYGGADTQYF
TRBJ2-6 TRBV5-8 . CASSSGLAGGNSGANVLTF
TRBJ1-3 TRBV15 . CATSRGTFSGNTIYF
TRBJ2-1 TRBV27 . CASSNGPLGAHSYNEQFF
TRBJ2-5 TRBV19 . CASSITAGVSETQYF
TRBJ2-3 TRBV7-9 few CASSPPLAQADTQYF
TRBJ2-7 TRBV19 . CASSLRDAWYEQYF
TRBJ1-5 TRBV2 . CASSTGFLRNQPQHF
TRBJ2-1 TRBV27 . CASRGKGNEQFF
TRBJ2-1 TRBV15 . CAIAGSYNEQFF
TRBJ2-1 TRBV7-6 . CASSAGGINEQFF
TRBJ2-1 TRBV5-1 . CASSLTSGRSYNEQFF
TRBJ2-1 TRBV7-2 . CASSHHPGGDYNEQFF
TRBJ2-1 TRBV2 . CASSDGTDNEQFF
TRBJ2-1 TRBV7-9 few CASSPGLAGSDEQFF
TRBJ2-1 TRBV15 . CATSREGLATTSEQFF
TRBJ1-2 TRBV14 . CASSQEPQYGYTF
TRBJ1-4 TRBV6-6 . CASRDGTGGGEKLFF
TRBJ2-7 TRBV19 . CASSPLAGGSYEQYF
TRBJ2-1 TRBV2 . CASEDRGNEQFF
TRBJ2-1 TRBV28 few CASSLLATHNEQFF
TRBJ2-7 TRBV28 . CASSPNYEQYF
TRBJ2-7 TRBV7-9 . CASSVLPGLAGQYEQYF
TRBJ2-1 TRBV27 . CASSFKGLADYNEQFF
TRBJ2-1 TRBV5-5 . CASSMDRGPYNEQFF
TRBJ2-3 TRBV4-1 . CASSQEPALQDTQYF
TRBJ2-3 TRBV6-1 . CASSGRQAVNTQYF
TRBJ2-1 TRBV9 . CASSSRGLADNEQFF
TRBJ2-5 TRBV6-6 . CASSSTPGGETQYF
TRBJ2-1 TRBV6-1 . CASNLGQNEQFF
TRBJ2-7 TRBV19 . CASSPGTAYEQYF
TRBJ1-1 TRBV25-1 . CASSDGGAAEAFF
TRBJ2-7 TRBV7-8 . CASSLDGEILFEQYF
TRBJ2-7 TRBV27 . CASSSRQGVRYYEQYF
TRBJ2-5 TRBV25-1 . CASSESVSGTWQETQYF
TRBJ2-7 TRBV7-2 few CASSLAGTSYHEQYF
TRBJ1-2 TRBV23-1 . CASSQCGRANGYTF
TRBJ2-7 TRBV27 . CASSLSYPPTGEQYF
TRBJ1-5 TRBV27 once CASSGTGAGFNQPQHF
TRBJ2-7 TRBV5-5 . CASSPFTASYEQYF
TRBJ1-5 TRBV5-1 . CASSLGPQTGGAGQPQHF